This TCR beta chain is drawn from a study of blood T cell repertoires in COVID-19. This CDR3 is built from 14 residues. Germline V gene data show CDR1 as MDHEN and CDR2 as SYDVKM. V was shortened by 5 bases and J by 5 bases, with 15 bases between the two germline ends. Measured with immunoSEQ multiplex PCR; TCRdb has only the in-frame clones, and not every one. The sample has 70,000 to 90,000 clones; more than 75% are singletons. Sequences were obtained from peripheral blood. The chain is built from TRBV28 and TRBJ2-5; possibly TRBD2 for D (6 bases). The TCR comes from a human donor in a cohort sampled during active COVID-19. CDR3 coding DNA: TGTGCCAGCAGTCCGGGGGTAATCGGGGAGACCCAGTACTTC. This gives the protein CASSPGVIGETQYF.